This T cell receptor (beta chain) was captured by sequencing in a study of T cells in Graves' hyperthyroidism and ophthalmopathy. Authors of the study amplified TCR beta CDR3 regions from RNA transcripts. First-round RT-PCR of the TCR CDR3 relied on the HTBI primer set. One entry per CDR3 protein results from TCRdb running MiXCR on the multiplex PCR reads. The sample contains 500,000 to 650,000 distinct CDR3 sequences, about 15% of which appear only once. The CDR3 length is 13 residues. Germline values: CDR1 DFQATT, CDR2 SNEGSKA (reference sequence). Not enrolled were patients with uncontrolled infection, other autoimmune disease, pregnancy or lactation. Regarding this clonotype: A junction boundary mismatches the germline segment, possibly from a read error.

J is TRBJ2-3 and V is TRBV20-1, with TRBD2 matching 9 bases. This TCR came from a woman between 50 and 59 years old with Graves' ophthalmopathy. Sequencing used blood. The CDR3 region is CSAISGSIDTQYF. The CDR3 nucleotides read TGCAGTGCTATTAGCGGGAGCATAGATACGCAGTATTTT.